This T cell receptor (beta chain) is from a study of blood T cell repertoires in COVID-19. In assigning cohorts, the study relied on participant-reported clinical history. Two negative PCRs, clearance, or symptom resolution characterized the recovered Cohort 3 donors. Profiling relied on immunoSEQ multiplex PCR, and the TCRdb table lists in-frame clones only, not all of them. The table lists some 340,000 clones, more than 75% of them singletons. CDR1 LNHNV and CDR2 YYDKDF come from the germline V gene (reference sequence). V was pared by 5 bases and J by 10 bases, with 10 bases of the junction left unmatched. The CDR3 runs to 14 residues.

The receptor was derived from a woman aged 25 to 39 who had recovered from COVID-19. The chain links TRBV15 to TRBJ1-2; 10 positions match TRBD1. Sequenced input: PBMCs or T cells enriched from blood (not recorded which). The CDR3 spells CATSARTGGSVYTF. The CDR3 DNA is TGTGCCACCAGCGCTCGGACAGGGGGTTCTGTCTACACCTTC.